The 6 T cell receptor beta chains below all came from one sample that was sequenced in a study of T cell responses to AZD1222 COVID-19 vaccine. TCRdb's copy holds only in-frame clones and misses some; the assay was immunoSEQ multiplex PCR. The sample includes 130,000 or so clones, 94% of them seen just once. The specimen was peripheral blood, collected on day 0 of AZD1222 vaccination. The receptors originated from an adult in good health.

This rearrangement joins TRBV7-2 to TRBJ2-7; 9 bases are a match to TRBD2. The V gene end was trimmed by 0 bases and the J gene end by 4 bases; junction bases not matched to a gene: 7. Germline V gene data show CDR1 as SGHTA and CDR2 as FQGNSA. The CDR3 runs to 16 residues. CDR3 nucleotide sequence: TGTGCCAGCAGCTTAGCGGGGAATAGCGGGAGTTACGAGCAGTACTTC. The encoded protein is CASSLAGNSGSYEQYF.

In DNA form, the CDR3 reads TGTGCCAGCAGAACAGGGTCCGGGGAGCTGTTTTTT. Its translation: CASRTGSGELFF. The gene calls are TRBV12-3 or TRBV12-4 and TRBJ2-2; D possibly corresponds to TRBD1 (6 bases). V gave up 6 bases and J gave up 6 bases, with 8 bases separating them. The CDR3 is made up of 12 amino acids.

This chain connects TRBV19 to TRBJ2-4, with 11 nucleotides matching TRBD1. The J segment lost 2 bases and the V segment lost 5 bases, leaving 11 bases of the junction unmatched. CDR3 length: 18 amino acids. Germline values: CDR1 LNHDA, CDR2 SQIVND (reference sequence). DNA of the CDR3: TGTGCCAGTAGTCAGATCCCGGGACAGGGGGGATCCAAAAACATTCAGTACTTC. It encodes CASSQIPGQGGSKNIQYF.

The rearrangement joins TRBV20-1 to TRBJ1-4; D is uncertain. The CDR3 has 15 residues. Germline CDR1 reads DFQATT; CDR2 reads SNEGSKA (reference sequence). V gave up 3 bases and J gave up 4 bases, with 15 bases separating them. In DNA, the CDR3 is TGCAGTGCTAGTGGTTTAAGAACGATTAATGAAAAACTGTTTTTT. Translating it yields CSASGLRTINEKLFF.

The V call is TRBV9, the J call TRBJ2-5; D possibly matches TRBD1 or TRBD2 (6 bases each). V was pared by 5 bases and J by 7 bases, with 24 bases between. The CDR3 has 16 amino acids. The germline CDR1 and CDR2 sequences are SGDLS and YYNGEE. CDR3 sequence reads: CASSDHTEGGRATQYF. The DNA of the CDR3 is TGTGCCAGCAGTGACCACACTGAGGGGGGAAGGGCGACCCAGTACTTC.

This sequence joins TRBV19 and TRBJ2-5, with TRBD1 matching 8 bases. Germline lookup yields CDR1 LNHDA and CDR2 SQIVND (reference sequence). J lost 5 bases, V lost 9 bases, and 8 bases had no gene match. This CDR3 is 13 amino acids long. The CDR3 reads CASSRGPGETQYF. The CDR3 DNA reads TGTGCCAGCTCCAGGGGGCCAGGTGAGACCCAGTACTTC.